This note documents a single T cell receptor beta chain sequence. Method: immunoSEQ multiplex PCR; TCRdb's copy keeps in-frame clones and lacks some. The sample contains about 150,000 clones, around 81% of which appear only once. The sample belongs to a study of blood T cell repertoires in COVID-19. The CDR3 has 13 amino acids. V lost 2 bases to trimming and J lost 8 bases, with 12 bases between them. Germline V CDR1 and CDR2: LNHDA, SQIVND (reference sequence). V is TRBV19 and J is TRBJ1-2, with D uncertain. The clonotype comes from a woman aged 55 to 70 with active or convalescent COVID-19. The sequenced sample consisted of peripheral blood. CDR3 sequence (DNA): TGTGCCAGTAGTATATGGGGAGAATCGGGCTACACCTTC. It is translated as CASSIWGESGYTF.